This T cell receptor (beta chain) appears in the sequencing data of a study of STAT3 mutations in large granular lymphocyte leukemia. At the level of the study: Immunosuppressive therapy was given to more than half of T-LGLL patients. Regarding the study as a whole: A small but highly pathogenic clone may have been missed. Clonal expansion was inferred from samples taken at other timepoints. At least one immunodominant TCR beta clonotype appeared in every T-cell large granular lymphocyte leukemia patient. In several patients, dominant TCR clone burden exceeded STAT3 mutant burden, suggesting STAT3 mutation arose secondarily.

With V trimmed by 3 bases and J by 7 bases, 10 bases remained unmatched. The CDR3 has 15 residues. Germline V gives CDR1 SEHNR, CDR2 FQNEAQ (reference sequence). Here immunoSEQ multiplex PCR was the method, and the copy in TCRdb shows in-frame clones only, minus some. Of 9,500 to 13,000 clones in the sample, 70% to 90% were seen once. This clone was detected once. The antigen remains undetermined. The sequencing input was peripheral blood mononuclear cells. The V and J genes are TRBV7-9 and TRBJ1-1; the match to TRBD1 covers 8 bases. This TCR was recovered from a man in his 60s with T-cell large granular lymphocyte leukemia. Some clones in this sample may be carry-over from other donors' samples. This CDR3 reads CASSFLGQGSDEAFF. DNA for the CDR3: TGTGCCAGCAGCTTCCTAGGACAGGGAAGTGATGAAGCTTTCTTT.